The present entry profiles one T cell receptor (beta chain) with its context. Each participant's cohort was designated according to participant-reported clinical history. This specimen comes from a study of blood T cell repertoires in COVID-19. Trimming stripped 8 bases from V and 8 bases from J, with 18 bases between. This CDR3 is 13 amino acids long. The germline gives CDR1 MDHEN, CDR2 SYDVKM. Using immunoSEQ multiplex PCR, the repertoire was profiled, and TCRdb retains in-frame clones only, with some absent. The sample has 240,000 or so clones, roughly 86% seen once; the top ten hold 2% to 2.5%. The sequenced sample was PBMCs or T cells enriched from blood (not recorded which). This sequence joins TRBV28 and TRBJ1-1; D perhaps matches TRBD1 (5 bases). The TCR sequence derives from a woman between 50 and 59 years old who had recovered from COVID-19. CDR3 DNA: TGTGCCAGCTCGGACACCCGAAGGAGAGAAGCTTTCTTT. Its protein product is CASSDTRRREAFF. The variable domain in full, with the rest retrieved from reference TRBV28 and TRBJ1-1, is DVKVTQSSRYLVKRTGEKVFLECVQDMDHENMFWYRQDPGLGLRLIYFSYDVKMKEKGDIPEGYSVSREKKERFSLILESASTNQTSMYLCASSDTRRREAFFGQGTRLTVV.